These T cell receptor beta chains were read from a single sample in a study of blood T cell repertoires in COVID-19. Profiling relied on immunoSEQ multiplex PCR, and the TCRdb table lists in-frame clones only, not all of them. The data contain some 250,000 clones, around 84% of them singletons. The sequenced material came from peripheral blood. The origin of the receptors is a young woman with acute or convalescent COVID-19. Each CDR3 is given with its conserved first and last residue. The size field is filled for only some rows; it gives once, few, many or a size class.

clone size,J gene,V gene,CDR3 protein
NA,TRBJ2-1,TRBV19,CASSIGTSAVDEQFF
NA,TRBJ2-2,TRBV7-2,CASSATAGEDTGELFF
NA,TRBJ2-3,TRBV9,CASSGTPGQGNYLLKTDTQYF
once,TRBJ1-1,TRBV28,CASSPRQGGTEAFF
NA,TRBJ2-7,TRBV28,CASSFWGNPYEQYF
NA,TRBJ2-3,TRBV9,CASSVVSSVTDTQYF
NA,TRBJ2-7,TRBV10-2,CASSESSSWYEQYF
once,TRBJ1-4,TRBV4-3,CASSQTDRSNEKLFF
NA,TRBJ1-2,TRBV18,CASSPPLGQGAPGRGYTF
NA,TRBJ1-4,TRBV27,CASSLGTGFFGLEKLFF
NA,TRBJ1-5,TRBV28,CAAVGGRNQPQHF
NA,TRBJ1-2,TRBV19,CASSIMSAGDYGYTF
once,TRBJ2-1,TRBV6-6,CASSQRQGHEQFF
NA,TRBJ2-3,TRBV29-1,CSVVGTRGWDTQYF
NA,TRBJ1-1,TRBV20-1,CSASWVERGKAFF
NA,TRBJ1-3,TRBV20-1,CSASGGLGEKSSGNTIYF
NA,TRBJ2-1,TRBV14,CASSQVSSDEQFF
NA,TRBJ2-6,TRBV18,CASSPDSGQGSGANVLTF
NA,TRBJ1-2,TRBV2,CASSERDNYGYTF
NA,TRBJ2-1,TRBV30,CAGGLAGRNEQFF
NA,TRBJ2-2,TRBV29-1,CSVMTSDFANTGELFF
NA,TRBJ2-3,TRBV4-3,CASSQPADDTQYF
NA,TRBJ2-7,TRBV13,CASSFTDREDEQYF
NA,TRBJ2-3,TRBV3-1/TRBV3-2,CASSLSSQRSGRTGDTQYF
NA,TRBJ2-5,TRBV27,CASSAVVDRVETQYF
NA,TRBJ2-5,TRBV6-1,CASSGQTSGRRQETQYF
NA,TRBJ2-5,TRBV7-2,CASSLAGRRETQYF
NA,TRBJ1-5,TRBV2,CASSEVQGAESNQPQHF
NA,TRBJ2-5,TRBV28,CASSPLAGGETQYF
NA,TRBJ2-1,TRBV6-2/TRBV6-3,CASSSPYQRENEQFF
NA,TRBJ1-3,TRBV15,CATSRDSRNTIYF
NA,TRBJ2-3,TRBV4-3,CASSRTSGPAGTDTQYF
NA,TRBJ1-2,TRBV7-2,CASSQNPGASFGGYTF
NA,TRBJ2-1,TRBV7-2,CASSLGLAGYNEQFF
NA,TRBJ2-3,TRBV11-2,CASNPRRGGGIIDTQYF
NA,TRBJ1-2,TRBV24-1,CATSDSRFLYYGYTF
NA,TRBJ2-7,TRBV9,CASSDGKGAYEQYF
NA,TRBJ2-2,TRBV10-3,CAIRGDYINTGELFF
NA,TRBJ2-6,TRBV15,CATSRASRVSGANVLTF
NA,TRBJ1-6,TRBV2,CASREQNNSPLHF
NA,TRBJ1-4,TRBV19,CASSKAQLTNEKLFF
NA,TRBJ2-7,TRBV9,CASSGYDYPYEQYF